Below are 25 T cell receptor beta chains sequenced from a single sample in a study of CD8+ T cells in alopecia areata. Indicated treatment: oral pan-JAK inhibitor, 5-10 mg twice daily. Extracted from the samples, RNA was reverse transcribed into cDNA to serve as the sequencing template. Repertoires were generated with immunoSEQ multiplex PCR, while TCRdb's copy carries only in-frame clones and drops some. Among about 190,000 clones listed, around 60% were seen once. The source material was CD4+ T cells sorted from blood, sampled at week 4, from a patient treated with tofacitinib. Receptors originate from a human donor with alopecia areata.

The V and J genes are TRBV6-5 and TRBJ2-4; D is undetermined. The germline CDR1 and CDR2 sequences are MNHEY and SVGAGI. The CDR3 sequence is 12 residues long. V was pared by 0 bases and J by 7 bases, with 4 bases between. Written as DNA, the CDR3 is TGTGCCAGCAGTTACTCAGGGAACATTCAGTACTTC. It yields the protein CASSYSGNIQYF.

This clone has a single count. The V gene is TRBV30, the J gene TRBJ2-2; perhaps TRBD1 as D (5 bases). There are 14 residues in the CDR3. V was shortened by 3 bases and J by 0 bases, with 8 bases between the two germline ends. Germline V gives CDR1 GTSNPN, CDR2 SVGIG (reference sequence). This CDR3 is CAWRDTANTGELFF. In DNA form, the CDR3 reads TGTGCCTGGAGGGACACAGCGAACACCGGGGAGCTGTTTTTT. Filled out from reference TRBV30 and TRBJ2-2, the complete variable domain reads SQTIHQWPATLVQPVGSPLSLECTVEGTSNPNLYWYRQAAGRGLQLLFYSVGIGQISSEVPQNLSASRPQDRQFILSSKKLLLSDSGFYLCAWRDTANTGELFFGEGSRLTVL.

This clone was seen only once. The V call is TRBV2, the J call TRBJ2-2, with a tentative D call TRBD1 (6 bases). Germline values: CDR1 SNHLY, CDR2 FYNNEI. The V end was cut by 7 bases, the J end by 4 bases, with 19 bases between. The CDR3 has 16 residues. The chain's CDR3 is CASILEGGSGTGELFF. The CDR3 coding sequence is TGTGCCAGCATTTTAGAAGGGGGAAGTGGCACCGGGGAGCTGTTTTTT.

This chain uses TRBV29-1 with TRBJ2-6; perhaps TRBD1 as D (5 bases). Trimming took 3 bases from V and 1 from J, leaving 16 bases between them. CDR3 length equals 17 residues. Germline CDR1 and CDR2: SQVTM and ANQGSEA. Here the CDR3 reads CSVEYIQGYSGANVLTF. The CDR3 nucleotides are TGCAGCGTTGAGTATATCCAGGGTTATTCTGGGGCCAACGTCCTGACTTTC.

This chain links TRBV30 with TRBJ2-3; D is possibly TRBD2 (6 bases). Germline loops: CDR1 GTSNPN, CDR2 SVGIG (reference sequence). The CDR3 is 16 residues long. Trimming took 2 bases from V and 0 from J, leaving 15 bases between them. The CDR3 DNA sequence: TGTGCCTGGAGTCCTAGACTAGGAATGAGCACAGATACGCAGTATTTT. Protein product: CAWSPRLGMSTDTQYF.

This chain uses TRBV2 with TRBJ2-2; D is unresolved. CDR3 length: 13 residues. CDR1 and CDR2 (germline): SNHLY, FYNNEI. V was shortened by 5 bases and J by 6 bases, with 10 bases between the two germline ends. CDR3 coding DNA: TGTGCCAGCAGTTCCATAGCTCCCGGGGAGCTGTTTTTT. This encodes CASSSIAPGELFF.

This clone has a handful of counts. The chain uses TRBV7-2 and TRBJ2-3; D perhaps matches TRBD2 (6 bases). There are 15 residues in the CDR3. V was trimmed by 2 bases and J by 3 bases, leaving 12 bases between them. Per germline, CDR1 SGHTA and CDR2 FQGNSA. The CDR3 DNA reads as TGTGCCAGCAGCTTAACGGGAGTTAGGACAGATACGCAGTATTTT. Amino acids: CASSLTGVRTDTQYF.

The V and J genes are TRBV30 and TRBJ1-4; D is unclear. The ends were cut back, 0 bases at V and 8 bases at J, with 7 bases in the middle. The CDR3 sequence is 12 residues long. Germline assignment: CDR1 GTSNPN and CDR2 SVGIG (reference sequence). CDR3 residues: CAWSVAREKLFF. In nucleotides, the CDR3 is TGTGCCTGGAGTGTGGCACGCGAAAAACTGTTTTTT.

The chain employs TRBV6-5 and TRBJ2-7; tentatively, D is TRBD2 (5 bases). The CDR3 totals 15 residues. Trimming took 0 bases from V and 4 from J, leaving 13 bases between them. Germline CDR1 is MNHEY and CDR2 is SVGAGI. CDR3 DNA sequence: TGTGCCAGCAGTTACTCGAGGTATCCGGGGTACGAGCAGTACTTC. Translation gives CASSYSRYPGYEQYF.

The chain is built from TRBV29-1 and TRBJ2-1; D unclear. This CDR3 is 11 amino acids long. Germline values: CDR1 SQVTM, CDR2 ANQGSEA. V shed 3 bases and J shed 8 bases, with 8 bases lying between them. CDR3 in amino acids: CSVDEADEQFF. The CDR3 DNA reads TGCAGCGTTGATGAGGCGGATGAGCAGTTCTTC.

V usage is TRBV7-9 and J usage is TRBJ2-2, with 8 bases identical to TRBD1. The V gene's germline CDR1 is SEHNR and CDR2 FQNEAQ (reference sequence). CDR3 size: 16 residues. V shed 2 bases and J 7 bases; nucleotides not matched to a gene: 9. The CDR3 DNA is TGTGCCAGCAGCTTAAGGACAGGGAATCCCTTCGGGGAGCTGTTTTTT. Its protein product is CASSLRTGNPFGELFF. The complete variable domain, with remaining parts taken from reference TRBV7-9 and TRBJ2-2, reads DTGVSQNPRHKITKRGQNVTFRCDPISEHNRLYWYRQTLGQGPEFLTYFQNEAQLEKSRLLSDRFSAERPKGSFSTLEIQRTEQGDSAMYLCASSLRTGNPFGELFFGEGSRLTVL.

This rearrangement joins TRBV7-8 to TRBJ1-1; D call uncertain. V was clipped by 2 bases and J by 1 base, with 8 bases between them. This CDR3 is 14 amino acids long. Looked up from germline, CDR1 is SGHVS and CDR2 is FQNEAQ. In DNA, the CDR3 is TGTGCCAGCAGCTTATTATCGGGGAACACTGAAGCTTTCTTT. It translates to CASSLLSGNTEAFF.

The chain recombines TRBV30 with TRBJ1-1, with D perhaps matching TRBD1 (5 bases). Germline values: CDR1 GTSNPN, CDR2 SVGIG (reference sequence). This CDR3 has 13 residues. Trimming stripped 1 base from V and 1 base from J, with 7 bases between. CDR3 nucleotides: TGTGCCTGGAGTGCTACAGGGAACACTGAAGCTTTCTTT. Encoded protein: CAWSATGNTEAFF.

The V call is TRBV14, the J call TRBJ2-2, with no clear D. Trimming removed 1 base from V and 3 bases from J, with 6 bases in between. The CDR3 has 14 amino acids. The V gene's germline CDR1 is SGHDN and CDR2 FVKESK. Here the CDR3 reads CASSQVGYTGELFF. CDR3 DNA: TGTGCCAGCAGCCAAGTGGGGTACACCGGGGAGCTGTTTTTT.

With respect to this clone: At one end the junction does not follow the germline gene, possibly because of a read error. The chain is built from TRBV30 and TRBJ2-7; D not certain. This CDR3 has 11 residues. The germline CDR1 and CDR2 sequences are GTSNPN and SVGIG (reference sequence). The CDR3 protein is CAWKQNSEQYF. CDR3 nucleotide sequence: TGTGCCTGGAAGCAAAACAGCGAGCAATACTTC.

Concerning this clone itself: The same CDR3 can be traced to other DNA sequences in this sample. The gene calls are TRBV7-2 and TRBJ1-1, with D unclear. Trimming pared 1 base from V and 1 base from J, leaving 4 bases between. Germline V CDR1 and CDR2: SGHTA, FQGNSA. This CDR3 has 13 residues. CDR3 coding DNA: TGTGCCAGCAGCTTAGGACAGAACACTGAAGCTTTCTTT. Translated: CASSLGQNTEAFF. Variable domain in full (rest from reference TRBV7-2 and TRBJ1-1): GAGVSQSPSNKVTEKGKDVELRCDPISGHTALYWYRQSLGQGLEFLIYFQGNSAPDKSGLPSDRFSAERTGGSVSTLTIQRTQQEDSAVYLCASSLGQNTEAFFGQGTRLTVV.

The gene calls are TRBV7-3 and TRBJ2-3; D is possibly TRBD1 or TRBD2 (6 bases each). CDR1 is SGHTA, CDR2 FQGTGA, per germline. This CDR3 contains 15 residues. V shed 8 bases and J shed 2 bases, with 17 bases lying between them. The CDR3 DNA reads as TGTGCCAGCGCCCTTCGCCCGGGGGCCACAGATACGCAGTATTTT. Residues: CASALRPGATDTQYF.

In DNA form, the CDR3 reads TGTGCCAGCAGTAGTCGGGCTTCGGATACGCAGTATTTT. Translation: CASSSRASDTQYF. V and J are TRBV7-2 and TRBJ2-3; D gene uncertain. The germline V and J ends were trimmed by 6 bases and 6 bases, with 13 bases remaining between them. The CDR3 runs 13 residues. Germline V gene data show CDR1 as SGHTA and CDR2 as FQGNSA.

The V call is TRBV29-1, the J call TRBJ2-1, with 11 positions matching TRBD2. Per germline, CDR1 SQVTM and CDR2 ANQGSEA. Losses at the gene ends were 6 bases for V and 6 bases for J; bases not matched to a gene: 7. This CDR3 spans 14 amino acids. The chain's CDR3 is CSVSTSGSFNEQFF. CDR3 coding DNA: TGCAGCGTGTCCACTAGCGGGAGTTTCAATGAGCAGTTCTTC.

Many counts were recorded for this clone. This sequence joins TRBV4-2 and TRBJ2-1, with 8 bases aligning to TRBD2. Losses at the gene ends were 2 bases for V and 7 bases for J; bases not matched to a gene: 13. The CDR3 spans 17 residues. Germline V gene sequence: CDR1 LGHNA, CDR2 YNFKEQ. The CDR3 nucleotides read TGTGCCAGCAGCCAAACATCGGGACTAGGGCAGAAAAATGAGCAGTTCTTC. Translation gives CASSQTSGLGQKNEQFF.

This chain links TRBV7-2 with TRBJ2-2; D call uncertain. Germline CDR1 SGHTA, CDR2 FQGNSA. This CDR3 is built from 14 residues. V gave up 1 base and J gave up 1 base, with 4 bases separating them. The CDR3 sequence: CASSLGQNTGELFF. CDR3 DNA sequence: TGTGCCAGCAGCTTAGGACAGAACACCGGGGAGCTGTTTTTT.

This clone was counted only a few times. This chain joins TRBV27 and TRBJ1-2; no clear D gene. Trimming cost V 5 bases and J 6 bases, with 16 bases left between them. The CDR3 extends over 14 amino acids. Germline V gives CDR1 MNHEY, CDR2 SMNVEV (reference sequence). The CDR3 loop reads CASSPGGGKHGYTF. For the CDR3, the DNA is TGTGCCAGCAGTCCCGGAGGAGGGAAACATGGCTACACCTTC.

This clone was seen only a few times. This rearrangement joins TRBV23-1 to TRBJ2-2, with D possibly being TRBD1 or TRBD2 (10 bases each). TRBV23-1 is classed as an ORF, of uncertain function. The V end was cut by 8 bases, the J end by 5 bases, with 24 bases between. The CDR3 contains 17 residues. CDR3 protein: CASRDRGLARRTGELFF. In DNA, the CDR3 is TGCGCCAGCCGGGACAGGGGACTAGCGCGGAGAACCGGGGAGCTGTTTTTT.

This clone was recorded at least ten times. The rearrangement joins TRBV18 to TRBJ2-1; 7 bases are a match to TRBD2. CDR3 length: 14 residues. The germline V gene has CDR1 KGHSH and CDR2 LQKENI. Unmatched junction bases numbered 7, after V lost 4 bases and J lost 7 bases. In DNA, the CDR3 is TGTGCCAGCTCACTTCGCGGGAGATCAAATGAGCAGTTCTTC. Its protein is CASSLRGRSNEQFF.

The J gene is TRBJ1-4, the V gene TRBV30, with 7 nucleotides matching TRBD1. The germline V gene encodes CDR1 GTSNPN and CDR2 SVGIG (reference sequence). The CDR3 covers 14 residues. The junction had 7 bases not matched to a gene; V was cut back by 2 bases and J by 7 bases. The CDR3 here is CAWSQTGDGEKLFF. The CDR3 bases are TGTGCCTGGAGTCAAACAGGGGATGGTGAAAAACTGTTTTTT.